A single T cell receptor (beta chain) is shown here with its context. Its antigen remains unidentified. Trimming pared 6 bases from V and 12 bases from J, leaving 21 bases between. Germline CDR1 reads MRHNA; CDR2 reads SNTAGT. This CDR3 has 14 residues. The data were obtained in a study of shared clonotypes between healthy human individuals. Turning to the study itself: Per donor, three plates held CD4 naive cells, three held CD4 memory, two held CD8 naive and one held CD8 memory.

Study-level results: In four donors, about 5% of naive CD4 clonotypes appeared in common.

Sorted-subset replicate PCR reactions contained 200 ng DNA, corresponding to some 29,000 T cell genomes. Profiling relied on immunoSEQ multiplex PCR, and the TCRdb table lists in-frame clones only, not all of them. Among 2 million to 2.5 million clones, over 90% were seen once, and the ten largest hold under 0.45%. Material for sequencing was naive CD4+ T cells from PBMCs. Subset: CD45RA+ positively selected. J is TRBJ2-1 and V is TRBV6-4; D gene unclear. The receptor comes from a man aged 18-30 years in good health. Some clones in this sample may be carry-over from other donors' samples. The CDR3 sequence: CASRPSAAFLGQFF. CDR3 nucleotides: TGTGCCAGCAGACCCTCGGCGGCGTTTTTAGGGCAGTTCTTC.